These T cell receptor beta chains were read from a single sample in a study of blood T cells in healthy people across ages. TCRdb independently ran MiXCR on the 5' RACE reads; one entry per CDR3 protein. Altogether around 800,000 distinct CDR3 sequences are present, 40% to 50% being singletons, with the ten largest covering about 21%. Sequenced: blood. Source of these receptors: a man in his sixties in good health. CDR3s include the opening cysteine and the closing phenylalanine or tryptophan. The D gene is left open where the match is weak. A clone size is listed for some rows: how often the clone was seen (once, few, many), or a class if it is expanded.

size: .; V: TRBV4-3; D: .; J: TRBJ1-4; CDR3: CASSQAKTTNEKLFF; DNA: TGCGCCAGCAGCCAAGCAAAGACAACTAATGAAAAACTGTTTTTT
size: .; V: TRBV4-3; D: TRBD2; J: TRBJ2-5; CDR3: CASSQDRGLAGSETQYF; DNA: TGCGCCAGCAGCCAAGATCGTGGCCTAGCGGGTTCAGAGACCCAGTACTTC
size: .; V: TRBV25-1; D: .; J: TRBJ2-3; CDR3: CAGPEVDYEPSSTDTQYF; DNA: TGTGCCGGACCAGAGGTGGACTACGAACCTTCTAGCACAGATACGCAGTATTTT
size: .; V: TRBV7-2; D: .; J: TRBJ2-7; CDR3: CASSRGEGSSYNEQYF; DNA: TGTGCCAGCAGCCGAGGAGAGGGGAGCTCCTACAATGAGCAGTACTTC
size: .; V: TRBV5-6; D: .; J: TRBJ1-1; CDR3: CASSLFLNTEAFF; DNA: TGTGCCAGCAGCTTGTTTTTGAACACTGAAGCTTTCTTT
size: .; V: TRBV5-1; D: .; J: TRBJ1-2; CDR3: CASSPDREGYTF; DNA: TGCGCCAGCAGCCCGGACAGAGAGGGCTACACCTTC
size: .; V: TRBV20-1; D: .; J: TRBJ1-1; CDR3: CSARPRGGLRTEAFF; DNA: TGCAGTGCTAGACCTCGGGGGGGACTACGGACTGAAGCTTTCTTT
size: few; V: TRBV5-1; D: .; J: TRBJ2-7; CDR3: CASSLAPQETYEQYF; DNA: TGCGCCAGCAGCTTGGCCCCTCAGGAGACCTACGAGCAGTACTTC
size: .; V: TRBV27; D: TRBD1; J: TRBJ2-5; CDR3: CASSPWGGQGQETQYF; DNA: TGTGCCAGCAGTCCCTGGGGGGGACAGGGACAAGAGACCCAGTACTTC
size: .; V: TRBV7-6; D: TRBD1; J: TRBJ2-2; CDR3: CASSSGQGTNTGELFF; DNA: TGTGCCAGCAGTTCGGGACAGGGTACGAACACCGGGGAGCTGTTTTTT
size: few; V: TRBV6-1; D: TRBD1; J: TRBJ1-2; CDR3: CASSARQGGIGDYGYTF; DNA: TGTGCCAGCAGTGCCCGACAGGGAGGGATAGGGGACTATGGCTACACCTTC
size: .; V: TRBV6-4; D: TRBD2; J: TRBJ2-1; CDR3: CAGSDGRTSPFF; DNA: TGTGCCGGCAGTGACGGAAGGACTAGCCCGTTCTTC
size: .; V: TRBV3-1; D: TRBD2; J: TRBJ2-2; CDR3: CASSRVAGNTGELFF; DNA: TGTGCCAGCAGCCGGGTAGCGGGAAACACCGGGGAGCTGTTTTTT
size: many; V: TRBV6-2/TRBV6-3; D: .; J: TRBJ2-5; CDR3: CASSYSIAAGETQYF; DNA: TGTGCCAGCAGTTACTCGATTGCGGCCGGGGAGACCCAGTACTTC
size: .; V: TRBV9; D: TRBD1; J: TRBJ1-4; CDR3: CASSEGTGGTNEKLFF; DNA: TGTGCCAGCAGCGAAGGGACAGGGGGAACTAATGAAAAACTGTTTTTT
size: .; V: TRBV5-1; D: .; J: TRBJ2-7; CDR3: CASSLASRDEQYF; DNA: TGCGCCAGCAGCTTGGCATCCAGGGACGAGCAGTACTTC
size: .; V: TRBV5-6; D: .; J: TRBJ1-2; CDR3: CASSLQGGKNYGYTF; DNA: TGTGCCAGCAGCTTGCAAGGGGGAAAGAACTATGGCTACACCTTC
size: few; V: TRBV24-1; D: TRBD1; J: TRBJ2-1; CDR3: CATSDFVGTGNNEQFF; DNA: TGTGCCACCAGTGATTTTGTCGGGACAGGGAACAATGAGCAGTTCTTC
size: once; V: TRBV4-1; D: TRBD2; J: TRBJ2-3; CDR3: CASSQDGAGGGADTQYF; DNA: TGCGCCAGCAGCCAAGATGGTGCGGGGGGTGGGGCAGATACGCAGTATTTT
size: few; V: TRBV4-3; D: .; J: TRBJ2-5; CDR3: CASSQDLTGETQYF; DNA: TGCGCCAGCAGCCAAGACCTGACCGGAGAGACCCAGTACTTC
size: few; V: TRBV7-2; D: .; J: TRBJ1-2; CDR3: CASTPAPGASYGYTF; DNA: TGTGCCAGCACCCCTGCTCCGGGGGCGAGCTATGGCTACACCTTC
size: .; V: TRBV12-5; D: .; J: TRBJ2-3; CDR3: CASGLGQAVSTDTQYF; DNA: TGTGCTAGTGGTTTGGGGCAGGCTGTGAGCACAGATACGCAGTATTTT